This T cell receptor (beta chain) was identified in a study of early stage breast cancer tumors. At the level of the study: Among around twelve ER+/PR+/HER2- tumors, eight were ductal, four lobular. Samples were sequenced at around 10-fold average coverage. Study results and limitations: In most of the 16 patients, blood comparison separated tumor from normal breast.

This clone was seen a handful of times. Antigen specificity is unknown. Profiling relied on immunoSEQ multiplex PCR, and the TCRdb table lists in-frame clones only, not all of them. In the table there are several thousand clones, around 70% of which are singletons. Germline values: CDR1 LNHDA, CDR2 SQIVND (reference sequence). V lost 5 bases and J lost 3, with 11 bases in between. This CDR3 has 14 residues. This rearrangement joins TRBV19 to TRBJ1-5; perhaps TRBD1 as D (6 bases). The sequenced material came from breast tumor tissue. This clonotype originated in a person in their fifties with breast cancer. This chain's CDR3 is CASSPDRFNQPQHF. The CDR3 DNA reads TGTGCCAGTAGTCCCGACAGGTTCAATCAGCCCCAGCATTTT. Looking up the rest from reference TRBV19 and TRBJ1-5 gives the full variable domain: DGGITQSPKYLFRKEGQNVTLSCEQNLNHDAMYWYRQDPGQGLRLIYYSQIVNDFQKGDIAEGYSVSREKKESFPLTVTSAQKNPTAFYLCASSPDRFNQPQHFGDGTRLSIL.